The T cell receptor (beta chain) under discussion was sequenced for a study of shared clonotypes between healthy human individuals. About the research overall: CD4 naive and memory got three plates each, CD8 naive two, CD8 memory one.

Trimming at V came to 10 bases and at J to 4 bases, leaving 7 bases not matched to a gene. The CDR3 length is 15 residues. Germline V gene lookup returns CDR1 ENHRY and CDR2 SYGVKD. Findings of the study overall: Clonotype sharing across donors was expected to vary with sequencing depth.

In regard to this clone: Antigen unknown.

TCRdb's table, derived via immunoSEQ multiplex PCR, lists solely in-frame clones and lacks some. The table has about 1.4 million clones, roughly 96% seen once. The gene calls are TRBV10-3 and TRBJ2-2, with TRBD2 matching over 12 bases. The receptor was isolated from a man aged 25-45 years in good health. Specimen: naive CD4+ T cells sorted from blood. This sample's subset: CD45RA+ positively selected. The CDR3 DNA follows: TGTGCCACTGACCCGGGACTAGCGGGCACCGGGGAGCTGTTTTTT. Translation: CATDPGLAGTGELFF.